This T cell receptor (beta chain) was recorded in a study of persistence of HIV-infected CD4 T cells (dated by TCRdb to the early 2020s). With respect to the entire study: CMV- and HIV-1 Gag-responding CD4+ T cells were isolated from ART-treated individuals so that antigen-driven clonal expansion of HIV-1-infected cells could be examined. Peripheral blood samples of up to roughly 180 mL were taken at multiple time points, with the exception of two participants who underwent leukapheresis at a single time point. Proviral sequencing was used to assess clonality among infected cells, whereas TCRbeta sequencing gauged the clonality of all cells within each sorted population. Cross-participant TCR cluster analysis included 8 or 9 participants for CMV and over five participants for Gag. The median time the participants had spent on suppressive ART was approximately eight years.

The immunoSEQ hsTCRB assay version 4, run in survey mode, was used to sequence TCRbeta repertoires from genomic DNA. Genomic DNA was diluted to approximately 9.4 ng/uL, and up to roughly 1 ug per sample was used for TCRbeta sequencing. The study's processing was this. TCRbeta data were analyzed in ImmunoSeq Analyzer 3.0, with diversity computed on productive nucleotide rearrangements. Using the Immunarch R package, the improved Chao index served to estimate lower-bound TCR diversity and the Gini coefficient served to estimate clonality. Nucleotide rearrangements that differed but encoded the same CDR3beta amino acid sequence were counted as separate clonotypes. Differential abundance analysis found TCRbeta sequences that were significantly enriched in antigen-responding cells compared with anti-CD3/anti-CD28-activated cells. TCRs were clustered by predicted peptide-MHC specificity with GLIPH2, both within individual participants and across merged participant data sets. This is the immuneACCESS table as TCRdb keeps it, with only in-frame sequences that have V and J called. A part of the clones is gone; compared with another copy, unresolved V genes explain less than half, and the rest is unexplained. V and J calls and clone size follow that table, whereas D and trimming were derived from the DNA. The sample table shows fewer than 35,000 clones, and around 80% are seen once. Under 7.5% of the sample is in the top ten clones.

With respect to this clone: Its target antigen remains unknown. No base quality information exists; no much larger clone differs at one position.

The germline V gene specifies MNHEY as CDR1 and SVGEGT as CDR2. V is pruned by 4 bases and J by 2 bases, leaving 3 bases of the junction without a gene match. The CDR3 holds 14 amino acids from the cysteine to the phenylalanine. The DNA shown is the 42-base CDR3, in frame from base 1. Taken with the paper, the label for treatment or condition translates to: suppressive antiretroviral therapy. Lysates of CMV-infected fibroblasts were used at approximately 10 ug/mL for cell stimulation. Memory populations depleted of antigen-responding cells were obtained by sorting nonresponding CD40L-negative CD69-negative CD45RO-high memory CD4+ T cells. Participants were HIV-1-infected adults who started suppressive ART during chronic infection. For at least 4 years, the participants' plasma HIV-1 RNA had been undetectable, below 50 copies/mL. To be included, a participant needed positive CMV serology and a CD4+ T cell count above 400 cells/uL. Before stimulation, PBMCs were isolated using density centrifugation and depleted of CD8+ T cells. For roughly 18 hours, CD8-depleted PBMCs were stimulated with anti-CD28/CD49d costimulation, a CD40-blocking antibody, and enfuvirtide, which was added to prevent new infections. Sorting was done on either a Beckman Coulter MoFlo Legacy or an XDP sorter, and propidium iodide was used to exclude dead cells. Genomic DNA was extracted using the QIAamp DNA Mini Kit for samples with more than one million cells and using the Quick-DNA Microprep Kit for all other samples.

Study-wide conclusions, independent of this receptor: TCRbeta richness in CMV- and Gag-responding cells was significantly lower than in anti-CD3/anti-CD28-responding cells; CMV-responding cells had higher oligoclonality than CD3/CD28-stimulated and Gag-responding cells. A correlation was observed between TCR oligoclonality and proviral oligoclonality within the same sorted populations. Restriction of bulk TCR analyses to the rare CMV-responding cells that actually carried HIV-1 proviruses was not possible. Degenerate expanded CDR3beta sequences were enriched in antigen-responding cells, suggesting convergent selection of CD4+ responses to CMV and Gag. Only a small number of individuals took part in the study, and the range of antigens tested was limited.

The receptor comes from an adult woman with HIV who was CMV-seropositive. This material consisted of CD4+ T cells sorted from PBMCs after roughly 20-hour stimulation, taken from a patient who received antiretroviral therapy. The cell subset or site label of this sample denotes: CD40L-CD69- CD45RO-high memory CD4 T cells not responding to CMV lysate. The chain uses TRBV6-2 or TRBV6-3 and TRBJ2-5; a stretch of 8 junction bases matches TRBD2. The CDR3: CASSFGGAQETQYF. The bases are TGTGCCAGCAGTTTCGGGGGGGCGCAAGAGACCCAGTACTTC.